This TCR beta chain is from a study of breast tumors, draining lymph nodes, adjacent tissues (dated by TCRdb to 2016 to 2018). In terms of the full investigation: TCR beta repertoires were compared across tumor, adjacent nontumor tissue and axillary lymph nodes obtained from breast cancer patients. The study aimed to assess the relationships and possible T-cell exchange between tumor, surrounding tissue and draining lymph node repertoires in human breast cancer. What the work shows at the level of the full study, not this receptor alone: Tumor and nontumor tissue repertoires were significantly more similar in luminal-like than in basal-like breast cancer. A scenario in which most tumor T cells derive from the lymph node and then expand within tumor tissue was judged to be consistent with the data. Tumors showed preferential V and J gene usage, and their T-cell repertoire diversity fell below that of lymph nodes yet above that of nontumor tissue. The study presented the conclusion that tumor T cells originate in lymph nodes as consistent with a hypothesis, not as something directly demonstrated.

The cysteine opens and the phenylalanine closes a CDR3 of 15 amino acids. Only the CDR3 portion is preserved as DNA: 45 bases, with reading frame beginning at the first base. From a lookup of the germline V gene (reference sequence), CDR1 and CDR2 are MNHNY and SVGAGI. A note on this clonotype: No antigen is known for it. The junction departs from germline at one end; a sequencing error may be responsible.

TCRdb shows the sequencer as Illumina HiSeq 2000. TCR beta chain libraries were generated through multiplex PCR amplification. The amplified TCR beta chain products were analyzed by high-throughput sequencing. Through fastp at Q25 and MiXCR, TCRdb rebuilt clones from the public reads, retaining in-frame beta chains. CDR3 protein sequences are deduplicated, and each keeps its most common genes and DNA. This sample comprises tens of thousands of distinct CDR3 sequences, approximately 29% of them detected only once. The top ten hold about 8% of the sample. Lymph node samples were obtained from the axillary draining lymph nodes of breast cancer patients.

Sequencing input: axillary lymph node tissue. This TCR came from a female donor with breast cancer. Some clones in this sample may be carry-over from other donors' samples. The V gene is TRBV6-6 and the J gene is TRBJ1-3, with a weak D call of TRBD1 (6 bases match). The CDR3 sequence is CASTSGGQQGYTLYF. The DNA sequence follows: TGTGCCAGCACCTCCGGAGGACAGCAGGGCTACACCTTATATTTT.